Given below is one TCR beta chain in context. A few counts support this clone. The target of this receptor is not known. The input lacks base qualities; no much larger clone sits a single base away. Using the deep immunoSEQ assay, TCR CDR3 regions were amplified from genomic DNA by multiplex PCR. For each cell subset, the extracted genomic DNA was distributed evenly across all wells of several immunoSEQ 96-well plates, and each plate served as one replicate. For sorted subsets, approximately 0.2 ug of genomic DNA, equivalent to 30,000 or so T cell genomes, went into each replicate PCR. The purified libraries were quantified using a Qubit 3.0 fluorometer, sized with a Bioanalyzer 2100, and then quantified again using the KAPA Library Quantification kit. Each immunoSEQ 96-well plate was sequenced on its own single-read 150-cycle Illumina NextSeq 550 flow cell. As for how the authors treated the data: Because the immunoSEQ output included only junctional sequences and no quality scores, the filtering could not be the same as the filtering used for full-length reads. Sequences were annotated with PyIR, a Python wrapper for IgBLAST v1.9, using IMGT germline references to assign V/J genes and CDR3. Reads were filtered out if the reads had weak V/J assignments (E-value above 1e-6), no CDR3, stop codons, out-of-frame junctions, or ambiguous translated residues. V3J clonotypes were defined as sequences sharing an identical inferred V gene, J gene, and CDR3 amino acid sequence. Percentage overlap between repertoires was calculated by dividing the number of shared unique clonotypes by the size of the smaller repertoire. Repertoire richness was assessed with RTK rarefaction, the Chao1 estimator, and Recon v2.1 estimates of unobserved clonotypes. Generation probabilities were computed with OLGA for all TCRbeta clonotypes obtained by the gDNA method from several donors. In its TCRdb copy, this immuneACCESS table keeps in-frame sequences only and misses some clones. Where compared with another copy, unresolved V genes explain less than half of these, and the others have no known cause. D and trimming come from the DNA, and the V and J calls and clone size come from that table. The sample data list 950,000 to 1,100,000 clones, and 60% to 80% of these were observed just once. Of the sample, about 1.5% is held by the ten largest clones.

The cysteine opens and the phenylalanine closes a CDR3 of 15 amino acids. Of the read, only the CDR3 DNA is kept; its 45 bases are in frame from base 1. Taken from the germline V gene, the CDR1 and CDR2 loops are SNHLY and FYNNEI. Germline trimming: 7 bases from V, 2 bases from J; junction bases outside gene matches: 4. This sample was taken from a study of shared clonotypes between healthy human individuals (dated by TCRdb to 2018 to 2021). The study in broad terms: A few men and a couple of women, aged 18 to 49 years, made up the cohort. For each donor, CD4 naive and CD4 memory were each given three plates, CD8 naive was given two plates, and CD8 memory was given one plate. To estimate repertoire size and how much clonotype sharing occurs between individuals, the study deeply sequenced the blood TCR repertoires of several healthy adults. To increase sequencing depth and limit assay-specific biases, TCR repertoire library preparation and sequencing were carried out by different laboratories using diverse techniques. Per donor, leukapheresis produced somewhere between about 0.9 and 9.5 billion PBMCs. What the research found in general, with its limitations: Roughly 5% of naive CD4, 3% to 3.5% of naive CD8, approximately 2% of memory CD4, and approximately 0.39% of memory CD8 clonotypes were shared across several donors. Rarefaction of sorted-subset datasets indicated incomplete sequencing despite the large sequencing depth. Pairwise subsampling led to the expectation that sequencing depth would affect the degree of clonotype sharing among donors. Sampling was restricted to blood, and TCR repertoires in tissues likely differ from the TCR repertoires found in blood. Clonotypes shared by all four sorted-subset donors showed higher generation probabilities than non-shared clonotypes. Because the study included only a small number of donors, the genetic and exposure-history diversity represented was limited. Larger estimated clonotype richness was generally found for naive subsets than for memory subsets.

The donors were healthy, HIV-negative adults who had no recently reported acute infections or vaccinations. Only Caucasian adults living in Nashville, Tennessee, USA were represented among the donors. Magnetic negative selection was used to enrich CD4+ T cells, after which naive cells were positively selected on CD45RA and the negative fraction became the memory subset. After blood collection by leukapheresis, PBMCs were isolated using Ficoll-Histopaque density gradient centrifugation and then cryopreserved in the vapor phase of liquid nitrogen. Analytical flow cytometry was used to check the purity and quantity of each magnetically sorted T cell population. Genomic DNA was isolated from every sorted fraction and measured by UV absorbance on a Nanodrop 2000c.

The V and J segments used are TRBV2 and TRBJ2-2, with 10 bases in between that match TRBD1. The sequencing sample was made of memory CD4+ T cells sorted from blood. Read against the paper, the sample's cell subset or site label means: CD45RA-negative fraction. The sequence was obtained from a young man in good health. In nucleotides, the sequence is TGTGCCAGCAAGCGACAGGGGGCCAACACCGGGGAGCTGTTTTTT. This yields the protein CASKRQGANTGELFF. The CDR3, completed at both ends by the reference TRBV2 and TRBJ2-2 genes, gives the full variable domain EPEVTQTPSHQVTQMGQEVILRCVPISNHLYFYWYRQILGQKVEFLVSFYNNEISEKSEIFDDQFSVERPDGSNFTLKIRSTKLEDSAMYFCASKRQGANTGELFFGEGSRLTVL.